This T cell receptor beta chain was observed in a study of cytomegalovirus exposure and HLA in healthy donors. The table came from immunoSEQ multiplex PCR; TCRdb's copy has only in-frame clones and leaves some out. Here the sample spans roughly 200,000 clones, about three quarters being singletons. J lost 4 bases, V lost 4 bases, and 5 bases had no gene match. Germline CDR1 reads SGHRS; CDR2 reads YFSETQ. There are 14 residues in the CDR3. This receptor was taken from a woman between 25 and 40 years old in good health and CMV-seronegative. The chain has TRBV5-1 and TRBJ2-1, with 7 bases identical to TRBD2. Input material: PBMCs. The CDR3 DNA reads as TGCGCCAGCAGCGGCCGGGACTATTACAATGAGCAGTTCTTC. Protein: CASSGRDYYNEQFF.